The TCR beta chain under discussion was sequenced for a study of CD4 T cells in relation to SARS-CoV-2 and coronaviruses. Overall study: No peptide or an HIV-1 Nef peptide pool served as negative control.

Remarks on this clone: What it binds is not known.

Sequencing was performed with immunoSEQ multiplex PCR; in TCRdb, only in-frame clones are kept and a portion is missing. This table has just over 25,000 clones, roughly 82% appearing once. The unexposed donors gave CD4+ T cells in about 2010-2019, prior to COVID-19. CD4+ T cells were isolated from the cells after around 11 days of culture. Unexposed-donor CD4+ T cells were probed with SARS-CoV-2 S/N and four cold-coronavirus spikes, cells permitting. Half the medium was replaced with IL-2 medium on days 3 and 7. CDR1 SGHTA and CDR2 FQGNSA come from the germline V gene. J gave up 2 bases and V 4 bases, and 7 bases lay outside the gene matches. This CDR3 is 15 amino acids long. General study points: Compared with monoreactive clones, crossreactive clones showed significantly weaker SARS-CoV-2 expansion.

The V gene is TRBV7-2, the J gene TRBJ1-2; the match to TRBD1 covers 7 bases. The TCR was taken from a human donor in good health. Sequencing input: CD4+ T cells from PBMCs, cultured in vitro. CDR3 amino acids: CASSSPGQLNYGYTF. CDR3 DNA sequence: TGTGCCAGCAGCTCGCCGGGACAGTTGAACTATGGCTACACCTTC.